These 8 T cell receptor beta chains originate from one sample sequenced in a study of cytomegalovirus exposure and HLA in healthy donors. The PCR ran on 60 Vbeta and 13 Jbeta primers. TCRdb's table, derived via immunoSEQ multiplex PCR, lists solely in-frame clones and lacks some. The sample holds some 170,000 clones; roughly 85% are singletons and the top ten take 2% to 2.5%. The material sequenced was PBMCs. The receptors originated from a man aged 40-49 years in good health and CMV-seronegative.

The chain joins TRBV19 to TRBJ2-7; 8 nucleotides align to TRBD2. The CDR3 is 14 residues long. V was clipped by 4 bases and J by 5 bases; unmatched bases: 7. Germline V gene sequence: CDR1 LNHDA, CDR2 SQIVND (reference sequence). This CDR3 reads CASSRAGRGNEQYF. As DNA, the CDR3 is TGTGCCAGTAGTAGGGCCGGGAGGGGCAACGAGCAGTACTTC.

Regarding this clone: Sequence at one end of the junction differs from germline and may be a read error. This chain joins TRBV5-4 and TRBJ2-6; D possibly corresponds to TRBD1 (5 bases). CDR1 is SGHNT and CDR2 is YYREEE in the germline V gene (reference sequence). CDR3 size: 14 residues. CDR3 DNA sequence: TGTGCCAGCAGCTTGGAGCTTGGGGCCAACGGCCTGACTTTC. As protein: CASSLELGANGLTF.

The chain links TRBV5-5 to TRBJ2-5; D perhaps matches TRBD2 (7 bases). The CDR3 consists of 16 residues. The V and J ends lost 4 bases and 2 bases respectively, with 18 bases between them. Germline values: CDR1 SGHKS, CDR2 YYEKEE (reference sequence). CDR3 bases: TGTGCCAGCAGCAGTAGGGGGGGGCGAGGACAAGAGACCCAGTACTTC. Translation gives CASSSRGGRGQETQYF.

Concerning this clone itself: Given the absence of the conserved phenylalanine or tryptophan at the CDR3 end, a read error is likely. No DNA is shown, since the ends of the CDR3 on it are uncertain; the CDR3 is the one TCRdb lists. V gene TRBV6-4 combines with J gene TRBJ2-7; the table's D call, TRBD1, was not checked against the DNA. In germline, CDR1 is MRHNA, CDR2 SNTAGT. The CDR3 sequence runs 11 residues, both termini included. CDR3 residues: CARVGLRDRLL.

J is TRBJ2-2 and V is TRBV9, with 9 bases aligning to TRBD1. Trimming removed 5 bases from V and 4 bases from J; junction bases left unmatched: 6. CDR1 SGDLS and CDR2 YYNGEE come from the germline V gene. The CDR3 is made up of 15 amino acids. This chain's CDR3 is CASSTGGGGTGELFF. Here the CDR3 DNA reads TGTGCCAGCAGTACAGGGGGCGGTGGCACCGGGGAGCTGTTTTTT.

The V call is TRBV5-1, the J call TRBJ2-5, with TRBD1 as a possible D gene (6 bases). Germline V gene data show CDR1 as SGHRS and CDR2 as YFSETQ. This CDR3 is built from 14 residues. Trimming took 3 bases from V and 2 from J, leaving 11 bases between them. CDR3 sequence reads: CASSSTGLQETQYF. CDR3 in DNA: TGCGCCAGCAGCTCTACAGGGTTACAAGAGACCCAGTACTTC.

The J gene is TRBJ2-3, the V gene TRBV28; 7 bases agree with TRBD2. The CDR3 extends over 14 amino acids. Germline V gene data show CDR1 as MDHEN and CDR2 as SYDVKM. J gave up 6 bases and V 3 bases, and 6 bases lay outside the gene matches. As DNA, the CDR3 is TGTGCCAGCAGTTTGGGAGGGTTGTCGGATACGCAGTATTTT. Amino acid sequence: CASSLGGLSDTQYF. The full variable domain, completed using reference TRBV28 and TRBJ2-3, is DVKVTQSSRYLVKRTGEKVFLECVQDMDHENMFWYRQDPGLGLRLIYFSYDVKMKEKGDIPEGYSVSREKKERFSLILESASTNQTSMYLCASSLGGLSDTQYFGPGTRLTVL.

V and J are TRBV2 and TRBJ2-1, with TRBD2 as a possible D gene (6 bases). This CDR3 has 14 amino acids. Trimming pared 7 bases from V and 0 bases from J, leaving 10 bases between. Germline assignment: CDR1 SNHLY and CDR2 FYNNEI. The CDR3 DNA reads as TGTGCCAGCAACGGAGGGAGCTCCTACAATGAGCAGTTCTTC. Protein sequence: CASNGGSSYNEQFF.